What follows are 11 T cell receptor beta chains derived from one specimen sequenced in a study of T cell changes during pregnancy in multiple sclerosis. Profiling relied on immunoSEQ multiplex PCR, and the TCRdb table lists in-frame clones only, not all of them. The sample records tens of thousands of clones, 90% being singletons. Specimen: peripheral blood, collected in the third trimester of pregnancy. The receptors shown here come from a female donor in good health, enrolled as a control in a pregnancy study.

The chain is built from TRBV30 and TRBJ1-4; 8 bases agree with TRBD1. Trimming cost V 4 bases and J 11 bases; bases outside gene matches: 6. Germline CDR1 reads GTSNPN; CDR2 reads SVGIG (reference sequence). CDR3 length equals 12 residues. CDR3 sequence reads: CAWTTGGSKLFF. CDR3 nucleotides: TGTGCCTGGACAACAGGGGGTTCGAAACTGTTTTTT.

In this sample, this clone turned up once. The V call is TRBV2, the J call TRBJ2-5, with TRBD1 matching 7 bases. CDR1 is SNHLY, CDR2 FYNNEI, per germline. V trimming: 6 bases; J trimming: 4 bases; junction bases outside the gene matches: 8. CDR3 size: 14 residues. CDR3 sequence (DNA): TGTGCCAGCAGGGAATCCAGGGGGTCAGAGACCCAGTACTTC. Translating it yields CASRESRGSETQYF.

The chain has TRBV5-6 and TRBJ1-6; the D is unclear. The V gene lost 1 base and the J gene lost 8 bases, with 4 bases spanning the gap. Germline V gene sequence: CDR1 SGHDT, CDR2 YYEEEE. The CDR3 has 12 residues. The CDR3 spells CASSLSDSPLHF. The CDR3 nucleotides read TGTGCCAGCAGCTTGTCGGATTCACCCCTCCACTTT. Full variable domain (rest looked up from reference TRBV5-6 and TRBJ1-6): DAGVTQSPTHLIKTRGQQVTLRCSPKSGHDTVSWYQQALGQGPQFIFQYYEEEERQRGNFPDRFSGHQFPNYSSELNVNALLLGDSALYLCASSLSDSPLHFGNGTRLTVT.

CDR3 sequence reads: CATSRDFPGVGEKLFF. The CDR3 DNA sequence: TGTGCCACCAGCAGGGATTTTCCAGGGGTGGGGGAAAAACTGTTTTTT. V usage is TRBV15 and J usage is TRBJ1-4, with D maybe TRBD1 (6 bases). Germline V gives CDR1 LNHNV, CDR2 YYDKDF (reference sequence). The CDR3 contains 16 residues. The V end lost 3 bases, the J end lost 8 bases, and 19 bases lay between the germline ends.

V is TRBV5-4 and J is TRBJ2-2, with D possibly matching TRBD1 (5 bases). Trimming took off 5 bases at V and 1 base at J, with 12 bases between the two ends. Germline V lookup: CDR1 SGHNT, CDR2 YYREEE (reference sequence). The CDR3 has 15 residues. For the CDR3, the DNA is TGTGCCAGCAGAGCCGGACAACTGAACACCGGGGAGCTGTTTTTT. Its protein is CASRAGQLNTGELFF. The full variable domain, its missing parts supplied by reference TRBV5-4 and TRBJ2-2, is ETGVTQSPTHLIKTRGQQVTLRCSSQSGHNTVSWYQQALGQGPQFIFQYYREEENGRGNFPPRFSGLQFPNYSSELNVNALELDDSALYLCASRAGQLNTGELFFGEGSRLTVL.

In nucleotides, the CDR3 is TGTGCCAGCAGCCCTCCGGCGGGGGCCGCCTACGAGCAGTACTTC. It specifies CASSPPAGAAYEQYF. This chain connects TRBV7-2 to TRBJ2-7, with D maybe TRBD2 (7 bases). Per germline, CDR1 SGHTA and CDR2 FQGNSA. Trimming pared 5 bases from V and 2 bases from J, leaving 16 bases between. The CDR3 is 15 amino acids.

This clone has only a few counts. CDR3 region: CASSQYTEAFF. The CDR3, as DNA: TGTGCCAGCAGCCAGTACACTGAAGCTTTCTTT. The chain employs TRBV2 and TRBJ1-1, with no clear D. Germline assignment: CDR1 SNHLY and CDR2 FYNNEI. This CDR3 has 11 amino acids. V lost 6 bases to trimming and J lost 3 bases, with 5 bases between them.

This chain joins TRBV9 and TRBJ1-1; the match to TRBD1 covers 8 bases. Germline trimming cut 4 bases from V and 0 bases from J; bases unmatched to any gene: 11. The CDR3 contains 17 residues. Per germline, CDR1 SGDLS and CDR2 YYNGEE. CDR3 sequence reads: CASSLRPGTGLNTEAFF. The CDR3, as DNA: TGTGCCAGCAGCCTACGTCCCGGGACAGGATTGAACACTGAAGCTTTCTTT. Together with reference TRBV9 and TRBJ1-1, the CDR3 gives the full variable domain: DSGVTQTPKHLITATGQRVTLRCSPRSGDLSVYWYQQSLDQGLQFLIQYYNGEERAKGNILERFSAQQFPDLHSELNLSSLELGDSALYFCASSLRPGTGLNTEAFFGQGTRLTVV.

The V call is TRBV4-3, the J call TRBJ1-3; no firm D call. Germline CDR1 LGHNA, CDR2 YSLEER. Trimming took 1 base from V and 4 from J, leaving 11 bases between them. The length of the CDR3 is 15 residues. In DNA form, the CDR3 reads TGCGCCAGCAGCCAAGGCCCGTTGGGCGGAAACACCATATATTTT. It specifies CASSQGPLGGNTIYF.

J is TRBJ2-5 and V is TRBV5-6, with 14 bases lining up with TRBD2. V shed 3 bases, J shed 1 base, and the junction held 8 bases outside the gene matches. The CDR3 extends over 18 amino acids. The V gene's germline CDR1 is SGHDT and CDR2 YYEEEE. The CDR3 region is CASSWRLAGGPLQETQYF. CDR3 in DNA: TGTGCCAGCAGCTGGCGACTAGCGGGGGGGCCCCTCCAAGAGACCCAGTACTTC. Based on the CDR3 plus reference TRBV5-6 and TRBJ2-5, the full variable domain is DAGVTQSPTHLIKTRGQQVTLRCSPKSGHDTVSWYQQALGQGPQFIFQYYEEEERQRGNFPDRFSGHQFPNYSSELNVNALLLGDSALYLCASSWRLAGGPLQETQYFGPGTRLLVL.

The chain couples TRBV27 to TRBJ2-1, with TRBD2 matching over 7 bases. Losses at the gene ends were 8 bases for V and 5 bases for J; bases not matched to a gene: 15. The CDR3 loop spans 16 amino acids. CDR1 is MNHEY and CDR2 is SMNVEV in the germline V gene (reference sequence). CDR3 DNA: TGTGCCAGCCACGACGGCGGGGGTCCCCCGGACAATGAGCAGTTCTTC. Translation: CASHDGGGPPDNEQFF.